The source of this T cell receptor beta chain is a study of cytomegalovirus exposure and HLA in healthy donors. CDR3 length: 15 residues. Germline V gives CDR1 SGHTA, CDR2 FQGTGA. V trimming: 5 bases; J trimming: 7 bases; junction bases outside the gene matches: 5. 60 Vbeta and 13 Jbeta primers were used in PCR. This table comes from immunoSEQ multiplex PCR, and its TCRdb copy is limited to in-frame clones, with some not included. This sample has 130,000 to 150,000 clones; about three quarters occur once, and the top ten carry around 1.2%. V usage is TRBV7-3 and J usage is TRBJ2-2; 12 bases are a match to TRBD2. This TCR was sampled from a male donor in good health and CMV-seropositive. Sample: PBMCs. Written as DNA, the CDR3 is TGTGCCAGCAGCCAAGGGGGACTAGCGGGCGGGGAGCTGTTTTTT. As protein: CASSQGGLAGGELFF.